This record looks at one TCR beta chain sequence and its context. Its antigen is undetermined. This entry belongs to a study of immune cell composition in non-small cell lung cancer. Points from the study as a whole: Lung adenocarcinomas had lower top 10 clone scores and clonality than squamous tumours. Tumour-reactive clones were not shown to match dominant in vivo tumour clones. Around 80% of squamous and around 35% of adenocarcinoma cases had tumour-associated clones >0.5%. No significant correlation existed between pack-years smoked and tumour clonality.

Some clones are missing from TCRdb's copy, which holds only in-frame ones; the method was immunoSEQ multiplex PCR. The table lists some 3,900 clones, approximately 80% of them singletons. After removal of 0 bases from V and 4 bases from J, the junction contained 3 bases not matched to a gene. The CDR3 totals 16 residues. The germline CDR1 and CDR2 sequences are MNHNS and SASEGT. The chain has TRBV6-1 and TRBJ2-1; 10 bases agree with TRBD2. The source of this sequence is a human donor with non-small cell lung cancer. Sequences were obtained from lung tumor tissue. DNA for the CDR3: TGTGCCAGCAGTGAAGCTAGCGGGGGGAAATACAATGAGCAGTTCTTC. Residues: CASSEASGGKYNEQFF.